The 15 T cell receptor beta chains in this list originate from one sample, sequenced in a study of OX40 agonist ivuxolimab in advanced cancers. Assay: immunoSEQ multiplex PCR; the TCRdb copy retains only in-frame clones and omits some. The table records 40,000 to 45,000 clones, 82% of them present only once. Sample: CD4+ or CD8+ T cells sorted from blood, taken in a trial of the OX40 agonist ivuxolimab. These receptors all stem from an adult with an advanced solid tumor such as melanoma, head and neck, liver or kidney cancer.

V gene TRBV7-3 combines with J gene TRBJ1-1; possibly TRBD1 for D (6 bases). CDR3 length: 14 residues. V was cut by 1 base and J by 5 bases, with 11 bases left in between. From germline, CDR1 is SGHTA and CDR2 FQGTGA. The CDR3 loop reads CASSLNAGVTEAFF. The CDR3 DNA follows: TGTGCCAGCAGCTTAAATGCAGGGGTTACTGAAGCTTTCTTT.

This clone is a singleton in its sample. The genes are TRBV12-5 and TRBJ1-2; D unresolved. The CDR3 consists of 17 residues. Trimming removed 0 bases at V and 4 bases at J, with 18 bases between. Germline CDR1 reads LGHNT; CDR2 reads FRNRAP. In DNA, the CDR3 is TGTGCTAGTGGTTTGGTACTAACTACAACAACCACCTATGGCTACACCTTC. Translating gives CASGLVLTTTTTYGYTF.

This sequence joins TRBV11-2 and TRBJ2-7; D unclear. The CDR3 contains 14 residues. Trimming cost V 4 bases and J 0 bases, with 10 bases left between them. CDR1 SGHAT and CDR2 FQNNGV come from the germline V gene. The chain's CDR3 is CASSSISPSYEQYF. The CDR3 DNA reads as TGTGCCAGCAGCTCCATATCCCCCTCCTACGAGCAGTACTTC.

V and J are TRBV27 and TRBJ2-7; 12 bases are a match to TRBD2. Germline V lookup: CDR1 MNHEY, CDR2 SMNVEV (reference sequence). V lost 8 bases to trimming and J lost 11 bases; unmatched junction nucleotides: 16. The CDR3 sequence is 15 residues long. The chain's CDR3 is CASSLAMASGRAEYF. Written as DNA, the CDR3 is TGTGCCAGCTCCCTCGCGATGGCTAGCGGGAGGGCGGAGTACTTC.

V gene TRBV9 combines with J gene TRBJ1-2; TRBD1 matches at 7 bases. The CDR3 covers 14 residues. After removal of 4 bases from V and 0 bases from J, the junction contained 3 bases not matched to a gene. Germline-derived CDR1 and CDR2 are SGDLS and YYNGEE. The CDR3 nucleotides are TGTGCCAGCAGCCCCGGGACAGCTAACTATGGCTACACCTTC. Translation gives CASSPGTANYGYTF.

The V gene is TRBV6-5, the J gene TRBJ1-5, with D unclear. Trimming removed 6 bases at V and 6 bases at J, with 15 bases between. The CDR3 contains 14 residues. Germline V CDR1 and CDR2: MNHEY, SVGAGI. CDR3 bases: TGTGCCAGCAGGATGTCGGGGTACGGTCAGCCCCAGCATTTT. This sequence encodes CASRMSGYGQPQHF.

Written as DNA, the CDR3 is TGTGCCAGCAGCCGCTCGGGGCGGGAGAAGCACGAGCAGTACTTC. Amino acid sequence: CASSRSGREKHEQYF. V and J are TRBV6-6 and TRBJ2-7; 7 bases agree with TRBD2. The germline V gene has CDR1 MNHNY and CDR2 SVGAGI (reference sequence). The CDR3 consists of 15 residues. J gave up 5 bases and V 6 bases, and 13 bases lay outside the gene matches.

The chain combines TRBV18 with TRBJ2-7; tentative D call: TRBD2 (5 bases). The CDR3 is 13 amino acids. Trimming removed 6 bases from V and 7 bases from J, with 16 bases in between. Germline CDR1 is KGHSH and CDR2 is LQKENI. CDR3 loop: CASSSTTLLEQYF. The CDR3 region has the DNA TGTGCCAGCTCCTCGACTACTCTCCTGGAGCAGTACTTC.

The J gene is TRBJ2-2, the V gene TRBV7-2, with D perhaps TRBD2 (6 bases). Trimming removed 2 bases at V and 2 bases at J, with 12 bases between. From germline, CDR1 is SGHTA and CDR2 FQGNSA. CDR3 length: 16 amino acids. The CDR3 coding sequence is TGTGCCAGCAGCTTAAGTCTTGCGGGAAACACCGGGGAGCTGTTTTTT. Protein product: CASSLSLAGNTGELFF.

This clone was seen a few times. The chain combines TRBV7-9 with TRBJ1-6; D gene uncertain. V dropped 5 bases and J dropped 2 bases, with 7 bases sitting between them. Per germline, CDR1 SEHNR and CDR2 FQNEAQ (reference sequence). The CDR3 runs 14 residues. The CDR3 DNA sequence: TGTGCCAGCAGCCGCGGACCCTATAATTCACCCCTCCACTTT. Amino acids: CASSRGPYNSPLHF.

The V gene is TRBV5-1, the J gene TRBJ2-1, with 14 nucleotides matching TRBD2. With V trimmed by 4 bases and J by 8 bases, 5 bases remained unmatched. This CDR3 region has 15 residues. CDR1 is SGHRS and CDR2 is YFSETQ in the germline V gene. CDR3 residues: CASSKGLAGGYEQFF. CDR3 nucleotides: TGCGCCAGCAGCAAAGGACTAGCGGGAGGCTATGAGCAGTTCTTC. The variable domain in full, completed from reference TRBV5-1 and TRBJ2-1, reads KAGVTQTPRYLIKTRGQQVTLSCSPISGHRSVSWYQQTPGQGLQFLFEYFSETQRNKGNFPGRFSGRQFSNSRSEMNVSTLELGDSALYLCASSKGLAGGYEQFFGPGTRLTVL.

CDR3 loop: CASRPGSGRYYEQFF. The CDR3 DNA reads as TGTGCCAGCAGGCCGGGGAGCGGGAGGTACTATGAGCAGTTCTTC. This chain joins TRBV5-8 and TRBJ2-1; TRBD2 matches 9 bases. This CDR3 region has 15 residues. CDR1 SGHTS and CDR2 YDEGEE come from the germline V gene. V was pared by 5 bases and J by 8 bases, with 11 bases of the junction left unmatched.

The rearrangement joins TRBV6-1 to TRBJ1-1, with 7 bases fitting TRBD1. The V gene end was trimmed by 6 bases and the J gene end by 0 bases; junction bases not matched to a gene: 4. Germline V gene data show CDR1 as MNHNS and CDR2 as SASEGT. The CDR3 totals 14 residues. The CDR3 DNA follows: TGTGCCAGCAGAGGGACAGCGTTGAACACTGAAGCTTTCTTT. It translates to CASRGTALNTEAFF.

The rearrangement links TRBV7-9 to TRBJ1-1; 7 bases match TRBD1. From germline, CDR1 is SEHNR and CDR2 FQNEAQ (reference sequence). The ends lost 1 base at V and 1 base at J; junction bases unmatched: 3. The CDR3 contains 15 residues. CDR3 DNA: TGTGCCAGCAGCTTAGAAGCAGGGGGGAACACTGAAGCTTTCTTT. It encodes CASSLEAGGNTEAFF. Variable domain in full (rest from reference TRBV7-9 and TRBJ1-1): DTGVSQNPRHKITKRGQNVTFRCDPISEHNRLYWYRQTLGQGPEFLTYFQNEAQLEKSRLLSDRFSAERPKGSFSTLEIQRTEQGDSAMYLCASSLEAGGNTEAFFGQGTRLTVV.

The V and J genes are TRBV9 and TRBJ1-2; D is perhaps TRBD1 (6 bases). V lost 3 bases and J 2 bases, leaving 11 bases between the germline ends. The CDR3 covers 14 residues. Per germline, CDR1 SGDLS and CDR2 YYNGEE. The CDR3 reads CASSEGGPNYGYTF. The CDR3 nucleotides read TGTGCCAGCAGCGAGGGGGGCCCAAACTATGGCTACACCTTC.